This T cell receptor beta chain was documented in a study of blood T cell repertoires in COVID-19. Seattle patients were enrolled while actively infected and followed longitudinally. CDR1 MRHNA and CDR2 SNTAGT come from the germline V gene. V was cut by 6 bases and J by 4 bases, with 10 bases left in between. The CDR3 spans 13 residues. This table comes from immunoSEQ multiplex PCR, and its TCRdb copy is limited to in-frame clones, with some not included. The data hold under 200,000 clones, with 85% observed a single time. The sequence derives from a man aged 55 to 70 with COVID-19, enrolled during active disease. This rearrangement joins TRBV6-4 to TRBJ1-5; unclear D gene. The sample was peripheral blood. CDR3 protein: CASSTERNQPQHF. In DNA, the CDR3 is TGTGCCAGCAGCACAGAAAGAAATCAGCCCCAGCATTTT.